The following is a T cell receptor (beta chain) sequence with its context. What this receptor recognizes is not known. Per-base quality was not reported, and no clone a single base away is much larger than it. The CDR3 covers 14 residues, taking in both the cysteine and the phenylalanine. Here the CDR3 DNA is all that survives: 42 bases in frame from base 1. Trimming at the junction amounts to 2 bases on V and 2 bases on J, and the germline ends lie 10 bases apart. CDR1 and CDR2, looked up from the germline V gene, are SQVTM and ANQGSEA. Collaborating institutions collected whole blood in K2EDTA tubes following their own protocols. For TCRbeta analysis, collaborator samples were shipped as frozen whole blood, as isolated PBMCs, or as DNA extracted from either sample type. TCRbeta CDR3 regions were amplified from genomic DNA using the immunoSEQ Assay, a bias-controlled multiplex PCR. Under the source paper's analysis protocol: The number of nucleated cells in each sample was estimated from the amplification of reference gene primers within the assay. To quantify the absolute abundance of each unique TCRbeta CDR3 rearrangement, sequence reads were collapsed and filtered. For each sample, productive Simpson clonality was calculated as the square root of Simpson's diversity index across productive rearrangements. TCRdb provides this immuneACCESS table in a form limited to in-frame rearrangements. Some clones are lacking; in checked studies, under half of them reflect an unresolved V gene, and why the rest are absent is not known. Clone size and the V and J calls come from that table; the DNA yielded D and trimming. Counted in this sample were fewer than 400,000 clones; 80% to 90% of them appeared once. 2.5% to 3% of the sample is taken by the ten largest.

The data stem from a study of blood T cell repertoires in COVID-19 (dated by TCRdb to the early 2020s). At the level of the whole study: Collaborator samples came from the United States, Italy and Spain and covered acute and convalescent phases of COVID-19. Deeply sampled blood TCRbeta repertoires from subjects exposed to, actively infected with, or recovered from COVID-19 were included in the dataset. The material from the prospective study consisted of cDNA or gDNA derived from T cells, B-cell-depleted T cells, or PBMCs. The repertoires were released in a freely available public database meant as a resource for research on the immune response to SARS-CoV-2. A de-identified subject ID, COVID-19 status, age in years and sex were almost always included in the sample metadata. Samples came from the ongoing ImmuneRACE study (first 160 participants) plus 1,254 subjects from 6 global collaborators. HLA class I and class II types, where available, came from metadata supplied by the sample provider rather than from assay-based typing. Study-wide findings and limitations: The quantity of clinical and demographic metadata differed by source and by participant and was supplied without curation.

The chain uses TRBV29-1 and TRBJ1-3; 5 matching bases give a weak D call of TRBD1. Sequenced: peripheral blood. The TCR sequence derives from a man younger than 45 with active or convalescent COVID-19. CDR3 region: CSVERQGAGNTIYF. The nucleotides read TGCAGCGTTGAACGGCAGGGCGCTGGAAACACCATATATTTT.